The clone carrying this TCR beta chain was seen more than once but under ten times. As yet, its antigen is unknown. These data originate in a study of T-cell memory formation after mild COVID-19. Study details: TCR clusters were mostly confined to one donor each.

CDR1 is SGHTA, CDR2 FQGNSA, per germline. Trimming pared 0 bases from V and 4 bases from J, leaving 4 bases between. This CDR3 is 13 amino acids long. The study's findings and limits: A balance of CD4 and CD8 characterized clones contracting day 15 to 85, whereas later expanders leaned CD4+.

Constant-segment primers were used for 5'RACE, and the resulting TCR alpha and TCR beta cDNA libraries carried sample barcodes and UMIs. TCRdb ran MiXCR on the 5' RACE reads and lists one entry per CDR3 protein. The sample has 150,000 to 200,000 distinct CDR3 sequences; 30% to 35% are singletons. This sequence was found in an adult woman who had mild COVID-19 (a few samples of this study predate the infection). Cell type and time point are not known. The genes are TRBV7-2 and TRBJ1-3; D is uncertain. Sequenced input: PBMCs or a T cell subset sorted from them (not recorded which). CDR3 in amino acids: CASSLARGNTIYF. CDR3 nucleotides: TGTGCCAGCAGCTTAGCGCGGGGAAACACCATATATTTT.